The rows below give T cell receptor beta chains drawn from one sample of a study of OX40 agonist ivuxolimab in advanced cancers. Only in-frame clones appear in the TCRdb table, and some are missing; sequencing was by immunoSEQ multiplex PCR. This table has 45,000 to 50,000 clones, approximately 90% appearing once. The sample consisted of CD4+ or CD8+ T cells sorted from blood, taken in a trial of the OX40 agonist ivuxolimab. Every receptor here comes from an adult with an advanced solid tumor such as melanoma, head and neck, liver or kidney cancer. Each CDR3 is given with its conserved first and last residue. A D gene is named only where the DNA matches it firmly. Not every row has a clone size; where given, it reads once, few, many or a size class.

NA,NA,TRBV2,TRBJ1-1,CASSDDIYTEAFF,TGTGCCAGCAGCGATGACATTTACACTGAAGCTTTCTTT
NA,NA,TRBV7-7,TRBJ1-1,CASSPSRGTEAFF,TGTGCTAGCAGCCCCTCCCGGGGAACTGAAGCTTTCTTT
NA,NA,TRBV6-5,TRBJ1-3,CASSYARGGDTIYF,TGTGCCAGCAGTTACGCGCGAGGAGGGGACACCATATATTTT
NA,NA,TRBV7-9,TRBJ1-1,CASSYGQNTEAFF,TGTGCCAGCAGCTACGGCCAGAACACTGAAGCTTTCTTT
NA,NA,TRBV7-9,TRBJ2-4,CASSLPEAKNIQYF,TGTGCCAGCAGCTTGCCGGAAGCCAAAAACATTCAGTACTTC
NA,NA,TRBV19,TRBJ2-3,CASSIYRTGTDTQYF,TGTGCCAGTAGTATTTATCGGACAGGCACAGATACGCAGTATTTT
NA,TRBD2,TRBV7-6,TRBJ2-1,CASSTRLAEPENEQFF,TGTGCCAGCAGCACCAGACTAGCGGAGCCGGAAAATGAGCAGTTCTTC
NA,NA,TRBV27,TRBJ2-7,CASSLKQGRGQYF,TGTGCCAGCAGTTTAAAACAGGGAAGGGGGCAGTACTTC
NA,TRBD2,TRBV27,TRBJ2-3,CATKSGLAVSTDTQYF,TGTGCCACCAAATCGGGACTAGCTGTTAGCACAGATACGCAGTATTTT
NA,NA,TRBV5-1,TRBJ2-3,CASSFGEASTDTQYF,TGCGCCAGCAGCTTCGGGGAAGCTAGCACAGATACGCAGTATTTT
NA,TRBD1,TRBV6-1,TRBJ1-1,CASSERQGGITEAFF,TGTGCCAGCAGTGAACGACAGGGAGGGATCACTGAAGCTTTCTTT
NA,NA,TRBV7-2,TRBJ2-4,CASSYRGGEDIQYF,TGTGCCAGCAGCTACAGGGGGGGTGAGGACATTCAGTACTTC
NA,NA,TRBV5-4,TRBJ1-1,CASSLALMNTEAFF,TGTGCCAGCAGCTTGGCTCTAATGAACACTGAAGCTTTCTTT
once,NA,TRBV19,TRBJ2-1,CASSPPPGYNEQFF,TGTGCCAGTAGTCCACCCCCAGGGTACAATGAGCAGTTCTTC
NA,TRBD1,TRBV19,TRBJ2-3,CASSTRQGSTDTQYF,TGTGCCAGTAGTACCCGACAGGGGAGCACAGATACGCAGTATTTT
NA,NA,TRBV29-1,TRBJ2-4,CSVGSGRNIQYF,TGCAGCGTTGGTTCAGGGAGGAACATTCAGTACTTC
NA,NA,TRBV11-3,TRBJ2-1,CASSLVDGLLFF,TGTGCCAGCAGCTTAGTGGATGGGTTACTGTTCTTC
NA,NA,TRBV6-5,TRBJ1-1,CASSYTTGNTEAFF,TGTGCCAGCAGTTACACAACAGGTAACACTGAAGCTTTCTTT
once,NA,TRBV10-2,TRBJ1-3,CASSDNGGNTIYF,TGCGCCAGCAGTGATAACGGGGGAAACACCATATATTTT
NA,TRBD1,TRBV6-1,TRBJ1-1,CASTYTGDTEAFF,TGTGCCAGCACCTACACAGGGGACACTGAAGCTTTCTTT
NA,NA,TRBV10-2,TRBJ2-3,CASTPSRLVTDTQYF,TGCGCCAGCACCCCCTCTCGACTAGTTACAGATACGCAGTATTTT
NA,NA,TRBV18,TRBJ1-1,CASSTGQTSMNTEAFF,TGTGCCAGCTCAACCGGACAGACCTCCATGAACACTGAAGCTTTCTTT
NA,NA,TRBV5-5,TRBJ1-2,CASSLVDSGQNGYTF,TGTGCCAGCAGCTTGGTCGATTCGGGACAAAATGGCTACACCTTC
NA,TRBD1,TRBV9,TRBJ1-5,CASNRDRESNQPQHF,TGTGCCAGCAACCGCGACAGGGAGAGCAATCAGCCCCAGCATTTT
NA,NA,TRBV28,TRBJ1-1,CASSRLGGQSWTEAFF,TGTGCCAGCAGCCGTCTGGGTGGACAGTCGTGGACTGAAGCTTTCTTT
NA,NA,TRBV9,TRBJ2-4,CASSDGLAKNIQYF,TGTGCCAGCAGCGATGGGTTAGCCAAAAACATTCAGTACTTC
NA,NA,TRBV18,TRBJ1-1,CASSTQGYTEAFF,TGTGCCAGCTCAACCCAGGGGTACACTGAAGCTTTCTTT